This is a list of T cell receptor beta chains from one sample in a study of blood T cells in healthy people across ages. TCRdb used MiXCR to reprocess the 5' RACE reads, holding one entry per CDR3 protein. Altogether some 640,000 distinct CDR3 sequences are present, 49% being singletons, with the ten largest covering under 35%. The sequencing input was blood. The receptor set was obtained from a woman aged 60-75 years in good health. The CDR3 runs from the conserved cysteine through the conserved F or W. The D gene is left open where the match is weak. Expanded clones are given a class, and other clones once, few, many or no size at all.

size: -
V: TRBV24-1
D: TRBD1
J: TRBJ1-2
CDR3: CATSDQTGPPLYGYTF
DNA: TGTGCCACCAGTGATCAGACAGGGCCACCCCTCTATGGCTACACCTTC

size: -
V: TRBV7-8
D: -
J: TRBJ2-5
CDR3: CASSSPGHRQETQYF
DNA: TGTGCCAGCAGTTCCCCGGGACACCGACAAGAGACCCAGTACTTC

size: -
V: TRBV7-2
D: TRBD2
J: TRBJ2-7
CDR3: CASSFRLAGYEQYF
DNA: TGTGCCAGCAGCTTTCGCCTAGCGGGATACGAGCAGTACTTC

size: -
V: TRBV14
D: -
J: TRBJ2-3
CDR3: CASSQPASDTQYF
DNA: TGTGCCAGCAGCCAACCAGCATCTGATACGCAGTATTTT

size: -
V: TRBV6-6
D: -
J: TRBJ2-5
CDR3: CASSYQGTRETQYF
DNA: TGTGCCAGCAGTTACCAGGGGACTCGGGAGACCCAGTACTTC

size: -
V: TRBV3-1
D: -
J: TRBJ1-1
CDR3: CASSRLGETEAFF
DNA: TGTGCCAGCAGCCGACTAGGGGAGACTGAAGCTTTCTTT

size: few
V: TRBV7-2
D: TRBD1
J: TRBJ2-5
CDR3: CASSHRGGGKDRETQYF
DNA: TGTGCCAGCAGCCACAGGGGTGGCGGTAAGGATCGGGAGACCCAGTACTTC

size: few
V: TRBV20-1
D: -
J: TRBJ2-1
CDR3: CSASKGQRTNNEQFF
DNA: TGCAGTGCTTCCAAGGGCCAGCGGACGAACAATGAGCAGTTCTTC

size: few
V: TRBV5-1
D: -
J: TRBJ2-1
CDR3: CASSLEGGWFANEQFF
DNA: TGCGCCAGCAGTCTCGAAGGGGGATGGTTTGCTAATGAGCAGTTCTTC

size: few
V: TRBV29-1
D: TRBD1
J: TRBJ2-7
CDR3: CSVSDRGSYEQYF
DNA: TGCAGCGTAAGTGACAGGGGTAGCTACGAGCAGTACTTC

size: -
V: TRBV7-9
D: -
J: TRBJ1-2
CDR3: CASSLWGSEGYTF
DNA: TGTGCCAGCAGCTTGTGGGGGTCGGAAGGCTACACCTTC

size: many
V: TRBV6-4
D: TRBD1
J: TRBJ1-2
CDR3: CASSPDRDYGYTF
DNA: TGTGCCAGCAGCCCGGACAGGGACTATGGCTACACCTTC

size: -
V: TRBV28
D: TRBD1
J: TRBJ1-2
CDR3: CASISGTGDSFRYGYTF
DNA: TGTGCCAGCATCTCTGGGACAGGCGATTCTTTCCGCTATGGCTACACCTTC

size: few
V: TRBV18
D: TRBD1
J: TRBJ2-7
CDR3: CASSGTGVHEQYF
DNA: TGTGCCAGCTCCGGGACAGGGGTCCACGAGCAGTACTTC

size: many
V: TRBV7-3
D: -
J: TRBJ1-1
CDR3: CASSFRVNTEAFF
DNA: TGTGCCAGCAGCTTCAGGGTCAACACTGAAGCTTTCTTT

size: many
V: TRBV7-2
D: -
J: TRBJ2-1
CDR3: CASSLDAGVNEQFF
DNA: TGTGCCAGCAGCTTAGATGCAGGGGTAAATGAGCAGTTCTTC

size: once
V: TRBV9
D: -
J: TRBJ1-6
CDR3: CASSVQGLPRSPLHF
DNA: TGTGCCAGCAGCGTACAGGGCCTACCGAGATCACCCCTCCACTTT

size: -
V: TRBV6-6
D: TRBD1
J: TRBJ2-3
CDR3: CASREGGANTQYF
DNA: TGTGCCAGCAGGGAAGGGGGCGCGAATACGCAGTATTTT

size: -
V: TRBV3-1
D: -
J: TRBJ2-7
CDR3: CASSPTRGGRTSYEQYF
DNA: TGTGCCAGCAGCCCAACCCGGGGTGGACGGACCTCCTACGAGCAGTACTTC

size: -
V: TRBV12-3/TRBV12-4
D: TRBD2
J: TRBJ2-3
CDR3: CASSFVPGLAQRTDTQYF
DNA: TGTGCCAGCAGCTTTGTTCCGGGACTAGCACAGCGCACAGATACGCAGTATTTT

size: -
V: TRBV9
D: TRBD2
J: TRBJ2-5
CDR3: CASSVGRRLAGEETQYF
DNA: TGTGCCAGCAGCGTAGGCCGGAGACTAGCGGGGGAAGAGACCCAGTACTTC

size: -
V: TRBV20-1
D: -
J: TRBJ2-3
CDR3: CSARDSRAGRTGDTQYF
DNA: TGCAGTGCTAGAGATTCGCGGGCTGGCCGGACGGGAGATACGCAGTATTTT

size: -
V: TRBV28
D: TRBD1
J: TRBJ2-3
CDR3: CASSQTGMVDTQYF
DNA: TGTGCCAGCAGTCAGACAGGGATGGTGGATACGCAGTATTTT

size: -
V: TRBV20-1
D: TRBD2
J: TRBJ2-3
CDR3: CSASRLAGGTDTQYF
DNA: TGCAGTGCTAGTCGCCTAGCGGGAGGTACAGATACGCAGTATTTT

size: -
V: TRBV28
D: -
J: TRBJ1-2
CDR3: CASSSPGGVQGYGYTF
DNA: TGTGCCAGCAGCTCCCCCGGGGGGGTACAGGGCTATGGCTACACCTTC

size: -
V: TRBV28
D: TRBD1
J: TRBJ2-7
CDR3: CASSSPGTGAYEQYF
DNA: TGTGCCAGCAGTTCCCCCGGGACAGGGGCCTACGAGCAGTACTTC

size: many
V: TRBV20-1
D: TRBD2
J: TRBJ2-1
CDR3: CSAQSLGLAGGINEQFF
DNA: TGCAGTGCTCAGAGCCTGGGACTAGCGGGAGGAATCAATGAGCAGTTCTTC

size: -
V: TRBV4-1
D: -
J: TRBJ2-7
CDR3: CASSHDSDQQYF
DNA: TGCGCCAGCAGCCACGACAGCGACCAGCAGTACTTC

size: -
V: TRBV7-3
D: TRBD1
J: TRBJ1-2
CDR3: CASSPGQGGNYGYTF
DNA: TGTGCCAGCAGCCCTGGACAGGGCGGGAACTATGGCTACACCTTC

size: few
V: TRBV6-2/TRBV6-3
D: -
J: TRBJ2-7
CDR3: CASTPGAFSYEQYF
DNA: TGTGCCAGCACCCCAGGGGCCTTCTCCTACGAGCAGTACTTC

size: -
V: TRBV18
D: -
J: TRBJ2-1
CDR3: CASSPSRDSYEQFF
DNA: TGTGCCAGCTCACCATCCAGGGACTCCTACGAGCAGTTCTTC

size: -
V: TRBV9
D: -
J: TRBJ2-7
CDR3: CASSVAGHAYEQYF
DNA: TGTGCCAGCAGCGTAGCGGGACACGCCTACGAGCAGTACTTC

size: -
V: TRBV4-3
D: -
J: TRBJ1-2
CDR3: CASSQDVLVGGVNYGYTF
DNA: TGCGCCAGCAGCCAAGATGTATTGGTAGGGGGAGTTAACTATGGCTACACCTTC

size: -
V: TRBV5-1
D: -
J: TRBJ2-3
CDR3: CASSLASFGQYF
DNA: TGCGCCAGCAGCTTGGCCTCATTCGGGCAGTATTTT

size: -
V: TRBV5-1
D: TRBD2
J: TRBJ2-3
CDR3: CASRLGASGGSTDTQYF
DNA: TGCGCCAGCAGACTTGGGGCGAGCGGGGGGAGCACAGATACGCAGTATTTT

size: few
V: TRBV7-2
D: TRBD2
J: TRBJ2-4
CDR3: CASSKTGLGQNIQYF
DNA: TGTGCCAGCAGCAAAACGGGACTAGGTCAAAACATTCAGTACTTC

size: few
V: TRBV9
D: TRBD2
J: TRBJ2-7
CDR3: CASSVAGGRVVDEQYF
DNA: TGTGCCAGCAGCGTAGCTGGTGGGAGGGTCGTCGACGAGCAGTACTTC

size: -
V: TRBV29-1
D: -
J: TRBJ1-1
CDR3: CSVDVVTGTEAFF
DNA: TGCAGCGTTGATGTCGTTACAGGTACTGAAGCTTTCTTT

size: -
V: TRBV29-1
D: -
J: TRBJ1-1
CDR3: CSVGRTANTEAFF
DNA: TGCAGCGTTGGTCGGACAGCGAACACTGAAGCTTTCTTT

size: -
V: TRBV7-2
D: -
J: TRBJ2-3
CDR3: CASRKGVTTDTQYF
DNA: TGTGCCAGCAGAAAGGGGGTCACGACAGATACGCAGTATTTT

size: few
V: TRBV14
D: TRBD1
J: TRBJ2-5
CDR3: CASSPLRQGAQETQYF
DNA: TGTGCCAGCAGCCCCCTACGACAGGGCGCCCAAGAGACCCAGTACTTC

size: few
V: TRBV20-1
D: -
J: TRBJ2-3
CDR3: CSARGPGGRSHTDTQYF
DNA: TGCAGTGCTAGAGGTCCTGGAGGCAGGTCCCATACAGATACGCAGTATTTT

size: -
V: TRBV5-5
D: -
J: TRBJ2-5
CDR3: CASRRLGSPLLGTNVFEEQYF
DNA: TGTGCCAGCAGGAGACTAGGTTCCCCGTTACTCGGGACAAACGTATTTGAGGAGCAGTACTTC

size: -
V: TRBV5-1
D: -
J: TRBJ2-7
CDR3: CASSLGPPNNEQYF
DNA: TGCGCCAGCAGCTTGGGACCTCCCAACAATGAGCAGTACTTC

size: -
V: TRBV30
D: -
J: TRBJ1-2
CDR3: CAWRGGRNHGYTF
DNA: TGTGCCTGGAGAGGGGGGCGAAACCATGGCTACACCTTC

size: -
V: TRBV20-1
D: -
J: TRBJ2-2
CDR3: CSARKRSYTGELFF
DNA: TGCAGTGCTAGAAAACGGTCTTACACCGGGGAGCTGTTTTTT

size: once
V: TRBV20-1
D: TRBD1
J: TRBJ2-1
CDR3: CSARRWTGYNEQFF
DNA: TGCAGTGCTAGACGTTGGACAGGATACAATGAGCAGTTCTTC

size: -
V: TRBV2
D: -
J: TRBJ1-3
CDR3: CASSEEGLGNTIYF
DNA: TGTGCCAGCAGTGAGGAGGGTCTTGGAAACACCATATATTTT

size: once
V: TRBV11-3
D: -
J: TRBJ2-1
CDR3: CASSLDHGGKSYNEQFF
DNA: TGTGCCAGCAGCTTAGATCACGGAGGGAAATCCTACAATGAGCAGTTCTTC

size: -
V: TRBV4-3
D: -
J: TRBJ2-7
CDR3: CASSQGFTYEQYF
DNA: TGCGCCAGCAGCCAAGGGTTTACCTACGAGCAGTACTTC

size: -
V: TRBV5-6
D: -
J: TRBJ1-1
CDR3: CASSLGDNGATEAFF
DNA: TGTGCCAGCAGCTTGGGGGACAATGGGGCAACTGAAGCTTTCTTT

size: -
V: TRBV5-5
D: -
J: TRBJ1-2
CDR3: CASSLAVGANYGYTF
DNA: TGTGCCAGCAGCTTGGCCGTGGGAGCTAACTATGGCTACACCTTC

size: -
V: TRBV7-2
D: -
J: TRBJ1-4
CDR3: CASSLGLYNEKLFF
DNA: TGTGCCAGCAGCTTAGGGCTGTATAATGAAAAACTGTTTTTT

size: -
V: TRBV28
D: TRBD1
J: TRBJ2-7
CDR3: CASNTGQGAGEQYF
DNA: TGTGCCAGCAATACTGGACAGGGGGCAGGGGAGCAGTACTTC